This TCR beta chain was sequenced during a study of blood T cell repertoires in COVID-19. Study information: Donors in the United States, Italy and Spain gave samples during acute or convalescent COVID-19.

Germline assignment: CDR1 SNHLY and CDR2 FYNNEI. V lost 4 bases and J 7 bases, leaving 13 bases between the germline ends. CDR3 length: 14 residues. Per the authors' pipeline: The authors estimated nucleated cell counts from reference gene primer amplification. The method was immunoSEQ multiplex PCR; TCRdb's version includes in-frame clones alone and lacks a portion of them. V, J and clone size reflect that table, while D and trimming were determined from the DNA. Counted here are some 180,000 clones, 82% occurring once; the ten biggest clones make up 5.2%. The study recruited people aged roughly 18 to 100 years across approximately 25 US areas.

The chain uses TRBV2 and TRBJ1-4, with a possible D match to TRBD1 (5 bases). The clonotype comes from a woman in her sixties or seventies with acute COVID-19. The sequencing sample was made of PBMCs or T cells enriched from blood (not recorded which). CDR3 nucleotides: TGTGCCAGCAGTGGATCCAGGGCGGCTGAAAAACTGTTTTTT. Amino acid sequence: CASSGSRAAEKLFF.